The 2 T cell receptor beta chains below come from one sample, sequenced in a study of long-term antiretroviral therapy in people with HIV. Version v3.0 of the immunoSEQ assay ran at survey level. Clones were read by immunoSEQ multiplex PCR, and TCRdb kept only the in-frame ones, dropping some. The profile shows more than 20,000 clones, approximately 81% of them singletons. Specimen: unsorted PBMCs, collected 2.3 years after starting antiretroviral therapy. All receptors come from a man aged 35 to 55 with HIV.

This rearrangement joins TRBV4-1 to TRBJ2-2; a weak D match, TRBD2 (7 bases). V was trimmed by 2 bases and J by 2 bases, leaving 21 bases between them. CDR1 is MGHRA and CDR2 is YSYEKL in the germline V gene. This CDR3 contains 19 residues. CDR3 DNA: TGCGCCAGCAGCCAACTCTTGAGTGGGGGGGCGCGTAACACCGGGGAGCTGTTTTTT. Translating gives CASSQLLSGGARNTGELFF.

The CDR3 DNA reads TGTGCCATCAGCACAGGGGACCAGCCCCAGCATTTT. It codes for CAISTGDQPQHF. This chain connects TRBV10-3 to TRBJ1-5; 7 nucleotides match TRBD1. CDR1 ENHRY and CDR2 SYGVKD come from the germline V gene. CDR3 length: 12 amino acids. Trimming removed 6 bases from V and 7 bases from J; junction bases left unmatched: 3.